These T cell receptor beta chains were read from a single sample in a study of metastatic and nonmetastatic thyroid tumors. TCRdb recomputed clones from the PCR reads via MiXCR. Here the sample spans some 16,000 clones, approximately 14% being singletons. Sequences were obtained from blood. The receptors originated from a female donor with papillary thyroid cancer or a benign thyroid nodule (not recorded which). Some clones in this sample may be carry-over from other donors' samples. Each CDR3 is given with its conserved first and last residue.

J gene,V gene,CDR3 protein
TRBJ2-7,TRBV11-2,CASSLAPGAYEQYF
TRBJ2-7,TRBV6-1,CANTMAVSRTLPYEQYF
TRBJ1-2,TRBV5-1,CASSLGGENYGYTF
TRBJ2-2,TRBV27,CASSSFGFGTGELFF
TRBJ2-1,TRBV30,CAWSEPGLALNEQFF
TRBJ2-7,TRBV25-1,CASSTSLAGGPFPLRLYEQYF
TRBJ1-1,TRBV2,CASSESTDRDVSEAFF
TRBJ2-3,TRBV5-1,CASSLSTSSDTQYF
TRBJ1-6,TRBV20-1,CSAYRGNSPLHF
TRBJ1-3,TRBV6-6,CASSYSRPGSVNTIDF
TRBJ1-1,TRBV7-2,CASSEGRIGEAFF
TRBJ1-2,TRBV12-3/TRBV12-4,CASTFGETGRNYGYTF
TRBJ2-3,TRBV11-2,CASSLVSSGGTDTQYF
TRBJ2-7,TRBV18,CASSPKDGPYEQYF
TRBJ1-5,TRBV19,CASRVGNQPQHF
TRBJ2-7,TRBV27,CASSLNGGQGWEQYF
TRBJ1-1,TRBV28,CASSLRRGGLTEAFF
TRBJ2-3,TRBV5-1,CASSLEVAGSDTQYF
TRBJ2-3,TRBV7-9,CASSPLGGTDTQYF
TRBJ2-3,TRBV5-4,CASSLVVETDTQYF
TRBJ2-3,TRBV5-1,CASSQGGSTSTDTQYF
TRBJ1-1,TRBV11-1,CASSPVGGANTEAFF
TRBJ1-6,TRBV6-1,CASIPGQGGIYNSPLHF
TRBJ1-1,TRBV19,CASSIRIGTALNAEAFF
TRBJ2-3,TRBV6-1,CASTKEGTDTQYF
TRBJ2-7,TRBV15,CATSRGRTPSYEQYF
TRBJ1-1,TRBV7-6,CASSQTGPTEAFF
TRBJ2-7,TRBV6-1,CGSSEAVSEFYAQYF
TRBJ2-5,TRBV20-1,CSAGGRGGETQYF
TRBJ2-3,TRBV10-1,CASSGQAFTDTQYF
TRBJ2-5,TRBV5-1,CASSLGTAGRETQYF
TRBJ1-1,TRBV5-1,CASSASVRGTEAFF
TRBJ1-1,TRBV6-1,CASRDRGLYREAFF
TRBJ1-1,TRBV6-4,CASSDSDNTEAFF
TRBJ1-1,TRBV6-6,CASSYSVRGPMSTEAFF
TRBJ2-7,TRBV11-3,CASSLEGQGGVYEQYF
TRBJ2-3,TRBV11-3,CASSLEGTGTDTQYF
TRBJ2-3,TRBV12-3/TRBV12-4,CASSSEDHGTDTQYF
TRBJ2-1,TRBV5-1,CASSLEGLAGGRSRFF
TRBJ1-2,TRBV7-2,CASSLGGSSYGYTF
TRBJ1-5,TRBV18,CASSTDRAQPQHF
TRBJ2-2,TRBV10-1,CASSELRGGPNTGELFF
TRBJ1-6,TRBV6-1,CASSERGTVLSPLHF
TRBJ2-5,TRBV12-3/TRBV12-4,CASSLVGQETQYF
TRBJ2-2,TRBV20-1,CSARERSAGELFF
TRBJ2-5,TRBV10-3,CAISETGSGGGETQYF
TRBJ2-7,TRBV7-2,CASSPQRELYEQYF
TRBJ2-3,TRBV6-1,CASIDGGAGTDTQYF
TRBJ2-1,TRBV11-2,CASSLEWGRSYNEHFF
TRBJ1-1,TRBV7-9,CASSAGSTEAFF
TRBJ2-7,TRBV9,CASSVGVGGAYEQYF
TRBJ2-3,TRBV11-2,CASSPFGGGPTDTQYF
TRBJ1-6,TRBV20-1,CSATHRGANSPLHF
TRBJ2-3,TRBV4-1,CASSQEKVTDTQYF
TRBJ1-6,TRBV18,CASSPLAVPFDNSPLHF
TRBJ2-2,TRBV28,CASSFLKGGTGELFF
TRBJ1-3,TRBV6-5,CASSYSVSSGNTIYF
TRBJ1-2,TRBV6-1,CASSEALRGQANYGYTF
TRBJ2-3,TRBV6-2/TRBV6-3,CATSYERGGNTQYF